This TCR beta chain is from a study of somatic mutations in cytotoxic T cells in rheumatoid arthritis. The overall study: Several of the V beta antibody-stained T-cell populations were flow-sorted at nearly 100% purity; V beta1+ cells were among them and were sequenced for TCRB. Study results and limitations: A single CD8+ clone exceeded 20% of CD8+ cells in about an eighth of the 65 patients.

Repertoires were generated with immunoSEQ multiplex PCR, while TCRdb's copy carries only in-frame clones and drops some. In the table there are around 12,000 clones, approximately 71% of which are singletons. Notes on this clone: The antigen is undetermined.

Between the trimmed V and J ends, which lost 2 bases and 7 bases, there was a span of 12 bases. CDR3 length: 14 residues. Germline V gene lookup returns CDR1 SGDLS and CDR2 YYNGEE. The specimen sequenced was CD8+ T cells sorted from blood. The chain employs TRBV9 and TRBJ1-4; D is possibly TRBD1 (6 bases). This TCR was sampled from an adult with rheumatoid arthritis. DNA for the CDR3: TGTGCCAGCAGCGTGGAGGGGGGCTCTGAAAAACTGTTTTTT. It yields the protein CASSVEGGSEKLFF.